The T cell receptor (beta chain) described here comes from a study of cytomegalovirus exposure and HLA in healthy donors. Whole-study context: The same platform as the roughly 630 first-cohort repertoires was used for the 95 to 150 validation repertoires, a later analysis reported.

Germline CDR1 reads MNHEY; CDR2 reads SMNVEV (reference sequence). The CDR3 loop spans 17 amino acids. V shed 0 bases and J 6 bases; nucleotides not matched to a gene: 8. The donors were members of the validation cohort comprising 100 to 150 subjects, separate from the approximately 630-subject first cohort. The assay was immunoSEQ multiplex PCR, and TCRdb's table has in-frame clones only and misses some. The sample holds more than 110,000 clones; approximately 94% are singletons and the top ten take less than 2%. On this clone: The antigen remains undetermined.

The study's findings and limits: Cytomegalovirus status, reportedly, was diagnosed with high specificity and sensitivity by the classifier. For most TCR sequences rarity was the rule, although some public TCRs occurred in many donors.

V and J are TRBV27 and TRBJ1-5; 10 nucleotides agree with TRBD1. Sequenced material: PBMCs. The clonotype was recovered from a man between 18 and 29 years old in good health and CMV-seropositive. CDR3: CASSLSGTGARSQPQHF. The CDR3 DNA reads TGTGCCAGCAGTTTATCCGGGACAGGGGCTCGCAGTCAGCCCCAGCATTTT.